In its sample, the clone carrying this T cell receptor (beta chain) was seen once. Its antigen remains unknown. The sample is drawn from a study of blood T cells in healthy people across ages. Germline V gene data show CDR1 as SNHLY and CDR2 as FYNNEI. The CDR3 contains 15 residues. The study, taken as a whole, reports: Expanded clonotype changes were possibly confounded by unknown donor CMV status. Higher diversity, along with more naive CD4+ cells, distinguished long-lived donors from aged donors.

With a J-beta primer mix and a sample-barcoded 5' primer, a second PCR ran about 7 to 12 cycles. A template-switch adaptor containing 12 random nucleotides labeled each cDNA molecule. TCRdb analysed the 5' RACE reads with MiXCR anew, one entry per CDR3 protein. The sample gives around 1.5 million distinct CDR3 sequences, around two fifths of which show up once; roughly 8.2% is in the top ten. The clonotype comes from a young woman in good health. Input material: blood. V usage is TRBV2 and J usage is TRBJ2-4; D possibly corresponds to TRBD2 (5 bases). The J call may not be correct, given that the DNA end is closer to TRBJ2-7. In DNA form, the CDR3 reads TGTGCCAGCAGTGAGAGTGGAGCGGCTGCCTACGAGCAGTACTTC. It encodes CASSESGAAAYEQYF.